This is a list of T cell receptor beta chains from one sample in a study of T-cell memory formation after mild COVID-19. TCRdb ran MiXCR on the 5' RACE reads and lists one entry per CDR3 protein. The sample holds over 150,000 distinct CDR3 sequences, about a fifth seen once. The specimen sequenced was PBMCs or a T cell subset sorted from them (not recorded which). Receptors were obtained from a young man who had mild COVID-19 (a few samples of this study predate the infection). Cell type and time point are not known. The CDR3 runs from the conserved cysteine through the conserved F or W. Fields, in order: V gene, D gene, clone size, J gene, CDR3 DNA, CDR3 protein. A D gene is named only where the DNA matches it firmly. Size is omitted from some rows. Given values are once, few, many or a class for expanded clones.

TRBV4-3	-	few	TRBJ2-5	TGCGCCAGCAGCCAAGGAAACAGTTTTCAAGAGACCCAGTACTTC	CASSQGNSFQETQYF
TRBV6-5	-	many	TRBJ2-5	TGTGCCAGCAGTCCCATGGGGCTTGAGACCCAGTACTTC	CASSPMGLETQYF
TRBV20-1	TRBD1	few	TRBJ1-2	TGCAGTGCTAAGAGGCCGGGACAGCTTTATGGCTACACCTTC	CSAKRPGQLYGYTF
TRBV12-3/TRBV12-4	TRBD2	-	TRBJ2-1	TGTGCCAGCAGTCGTAGGGGCGGGGGTATGGATGAGCAGTTCTTC	CASSRRGGGMDEQFF
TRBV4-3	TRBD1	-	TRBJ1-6	TGCGCCAGCAGCCAAGAAGATCGACAGGGTGGTAATTCACCCCTCCACTTT	CASSQEDRQGGNSPLHF
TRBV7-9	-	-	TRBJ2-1	TGTGCCAGCAGTGCGGTAGGCGGTCTCGTTGAGCAGTTCTTC	CASSAVGGLVEQFF
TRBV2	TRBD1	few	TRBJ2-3	TGTGCCAGCAATTCAGGGGGATCCACAGATACGCAGTATTTT	CASNSGGSTDTQYF
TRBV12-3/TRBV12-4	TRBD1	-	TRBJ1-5	TGTGCCAGCAGTTCAAGACAGGGGATGGTTCAGCCCCAGCATTTT	CASSSRQGMVQPQHF
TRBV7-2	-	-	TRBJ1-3	TGTGCCAGCAGCTTAGGGCGATGGGGCTCTGGAAACACCATATATTTT	CASSLGRWGSGNTIYF
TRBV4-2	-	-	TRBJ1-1	TGTGCCAGCAGCCAAGCCCCGACAGTGAACACTGAAGCTTTCTTT	CASSQAPTVNTEAFF
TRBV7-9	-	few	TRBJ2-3	TGTGCCAGCAGCTTAGACCAAGATACGCAGTATTTT	CASSLDQDTQYF
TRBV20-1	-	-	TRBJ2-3	TGCAGTGCTAGAGGCGGGGTCACAGATACGCAGTATTTT	CSARGGVTDTQYF
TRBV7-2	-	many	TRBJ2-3	TGTGCCAGCAGCTTCAGCCCTAGCACAGATACGCAGTATTTT	CASSFSPSTDTQYF
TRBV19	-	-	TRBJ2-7	TGTGCCAGTAGTATCGCGGGACTCAAGCTAGGCTCCTACGAGCAGTACTTC	CASSIAGLKLGSYEQYF
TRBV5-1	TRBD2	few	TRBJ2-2	TGCGCCAGCAGCTTGGGGAATAGCGGGCAGGACACCGGGGAGCTGTTTTTT	CASSLGNSGQDTGELFF
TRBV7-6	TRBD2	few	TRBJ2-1	TGTGCCAGCATGGGACTAGCGGGGGGCAGAAATGAGCAGTTCTTC	CASMGLAGGRNEQFF
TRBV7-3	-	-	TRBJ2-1	TGTGCCAGCAGCCGGGCCGGGGGTGAGCAGTTCTTC	CASSRAGGEQFF
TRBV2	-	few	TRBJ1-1	TGTGCCAGCAGTGGAGATCTCACTGAAGCTTTCTTT	CASSGDLTEAFF
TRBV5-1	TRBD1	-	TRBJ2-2	TGCGCCAGCCGACACCCACAGGGGACGAACACCGGGGAGCTGTTTTTT	CASRHPQGTNTGELFF